What follows is one T cell receptor beta chain and its context. Its target is unknown. The data were obtained in a study of T cell responses to AZD1222 COVID-19 vaccine. Findings and caveats of the study: It should be noted that donors were predominantly white British and more often female, and clonal diversity was possibly underestimated.

The protocol was immunoSEQ multiplex PCR, while the TCRdb copy is restricted to in-frame clones and leaves out a portion. The table includes tens of thousands of clones, roughly 80% detected once. The V gene's germline CDR1 is MDHEN and CDR2 SYDVKM. V gave up 2 bases and J gave up 8 bases, with 15 bases separating them. The CDR3 sequence is 14 residues long. The chain combines TRBV28 with TRBJ1-2; possibly TRBD1 for D (5 bases). The TCR was taken from an adult in good health. The sample was peripheral blood, taken on day 0 of AZD1222 vaccination. The CDR3 protein is CASSLTQAGDGYTF. Written as DNA, the CDR3 is TGTGCCAGCAGTTTAACCCAGGCCGGGGACGGCTACACCTTC.